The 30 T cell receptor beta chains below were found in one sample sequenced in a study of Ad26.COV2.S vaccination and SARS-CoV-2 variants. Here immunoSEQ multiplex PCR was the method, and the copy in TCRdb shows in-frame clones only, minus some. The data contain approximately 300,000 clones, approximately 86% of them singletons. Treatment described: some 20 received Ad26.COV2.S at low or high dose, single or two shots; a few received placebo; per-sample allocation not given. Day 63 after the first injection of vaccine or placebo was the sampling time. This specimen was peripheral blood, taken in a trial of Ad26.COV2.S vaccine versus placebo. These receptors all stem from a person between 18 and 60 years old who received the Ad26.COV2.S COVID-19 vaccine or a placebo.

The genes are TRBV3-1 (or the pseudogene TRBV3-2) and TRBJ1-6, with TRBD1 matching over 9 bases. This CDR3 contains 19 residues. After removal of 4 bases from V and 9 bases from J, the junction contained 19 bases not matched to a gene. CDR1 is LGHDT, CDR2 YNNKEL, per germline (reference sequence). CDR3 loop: CASSPLLGQGGGLLSPLHF. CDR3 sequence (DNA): TGTGCCAGCAGCCCCCTACTGGGACAGGGCGGGGGTTTACTTTCACCCCTCCACTTT.

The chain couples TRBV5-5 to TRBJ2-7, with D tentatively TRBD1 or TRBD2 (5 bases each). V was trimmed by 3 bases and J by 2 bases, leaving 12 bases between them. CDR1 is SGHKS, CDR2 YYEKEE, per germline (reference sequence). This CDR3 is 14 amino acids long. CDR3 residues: CASSSGDGAYEQYF. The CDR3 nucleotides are TGTGCCAGCAGCTCCGGGGACGGCGCCTACGAGCAGTACTTC. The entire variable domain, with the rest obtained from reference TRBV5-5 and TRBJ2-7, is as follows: DAGVTQSPTHLIKTRGQQVTLRCSPISGHKSVSWYQQVLGQGPQFIFQYYEKEERGRGNFPDRFSARQFPNYSSELNVNALLLGDSALYLCASSSGDGAYEQYFGPGTRLTVT.

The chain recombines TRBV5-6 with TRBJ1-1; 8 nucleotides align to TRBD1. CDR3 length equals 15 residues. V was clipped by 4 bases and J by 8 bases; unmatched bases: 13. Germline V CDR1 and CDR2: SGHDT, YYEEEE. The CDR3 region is CASSRTGKTTKEAFF. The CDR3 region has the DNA TGTGCCAGCAGCCGGACAGGGAAGACGACTAAGGAAGCTTTCTTT.

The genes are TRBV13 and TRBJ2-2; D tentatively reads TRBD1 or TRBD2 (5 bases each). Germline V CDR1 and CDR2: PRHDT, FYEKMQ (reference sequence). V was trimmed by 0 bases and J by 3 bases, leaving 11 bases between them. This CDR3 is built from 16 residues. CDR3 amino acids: CASSLGGVPYTGELFF. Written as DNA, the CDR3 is TGTGCCAGCAGCTTAGGGGGGGTCCCGTACACCGGGGAGCTGTTTTTT.

The CDR3 DNA follows: TGTGCCAGCTCACCCGTTACGACCGGGGAGCTGTTTTTT. Translated: CASSPVTTGELFF. The chain combines TRBV18 with TRBJ2-2; D is uncertain. Trimming removed 3 bases from V and 5 bases from J, with 7 bases in between. Germline V gene data show CDR1 as KGHSH and CDR2 as LQKENI. The CDR3 runs to 13 residues.

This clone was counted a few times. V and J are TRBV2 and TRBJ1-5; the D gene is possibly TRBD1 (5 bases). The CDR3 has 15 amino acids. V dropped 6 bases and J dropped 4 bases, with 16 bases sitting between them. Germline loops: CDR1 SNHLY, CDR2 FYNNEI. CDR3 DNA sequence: TGTGCCAGCAGCCGAGGGAGCGGGGGTAATCAGCCCCAGCATTTT. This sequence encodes CASSRGSGGNQPQHF.

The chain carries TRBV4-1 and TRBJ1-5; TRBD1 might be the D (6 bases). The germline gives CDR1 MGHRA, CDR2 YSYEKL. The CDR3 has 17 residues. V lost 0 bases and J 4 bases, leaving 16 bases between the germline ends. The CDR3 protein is CASSQDTTGLRNQPQHF. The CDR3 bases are TGCGCCAGCAGCCAAGATACAACAGGGTTGAGGAATCAGCCCCAGCATTTT.

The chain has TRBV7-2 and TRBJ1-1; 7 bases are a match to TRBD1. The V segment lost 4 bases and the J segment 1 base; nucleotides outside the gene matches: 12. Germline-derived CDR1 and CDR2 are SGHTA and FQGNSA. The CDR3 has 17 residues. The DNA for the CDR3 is TGTGCCAGCAGCTCGCCTATGACAGGGCAGTGGAACACTGAAGCTTTCTTT. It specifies CASSSPMTGQWNTEAFF.

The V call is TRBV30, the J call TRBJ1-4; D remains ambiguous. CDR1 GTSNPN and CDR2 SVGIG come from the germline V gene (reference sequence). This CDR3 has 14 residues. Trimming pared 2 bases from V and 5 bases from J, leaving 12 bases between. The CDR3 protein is CAWSSGLGNEKLFF. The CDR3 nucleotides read TGTGCCTGGAGTAGCGGACTTGGGAATGAAAAACTGTTTTTT. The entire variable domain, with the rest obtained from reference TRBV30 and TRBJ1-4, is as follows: SQTIHQWPATLVQPVGSPLSLECTVEGTSNPNLYWYRQAAGRGLQLLFYSVGIGQISSEVPQNLSASRPQDRQFILSSKKLLLSDSGFYLCAWSSGLGNEKLFFGSGTQLSVL.

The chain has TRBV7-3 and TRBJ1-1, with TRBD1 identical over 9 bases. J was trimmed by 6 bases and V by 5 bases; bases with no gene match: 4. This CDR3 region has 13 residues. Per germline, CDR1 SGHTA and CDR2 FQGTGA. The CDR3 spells CASSRDRVSEAFF. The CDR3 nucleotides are TGTGCCAGCAGCCGGGACAGGGTTTCTGAAGCTTTCTTT.

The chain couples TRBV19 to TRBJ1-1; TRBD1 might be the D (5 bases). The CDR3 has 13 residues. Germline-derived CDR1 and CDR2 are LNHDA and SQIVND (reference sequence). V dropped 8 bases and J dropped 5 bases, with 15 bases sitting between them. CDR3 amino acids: CASGDNWGTEAFF. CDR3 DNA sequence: TGTGCCAGTGGGGATAACTGGGGGACTGAAGCTTTCTTT.

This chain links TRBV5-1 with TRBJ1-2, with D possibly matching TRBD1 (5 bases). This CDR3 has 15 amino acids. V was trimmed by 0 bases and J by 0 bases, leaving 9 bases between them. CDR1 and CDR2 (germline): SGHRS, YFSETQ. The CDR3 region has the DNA TGCGCCAGCAGCTTGGACAGGAAAGCTAACTATGGCTACACCTTC. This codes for CASSLDRKANYGYTF.

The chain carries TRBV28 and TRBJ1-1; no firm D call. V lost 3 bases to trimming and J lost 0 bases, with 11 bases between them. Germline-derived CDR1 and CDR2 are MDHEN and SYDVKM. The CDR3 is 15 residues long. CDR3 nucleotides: TGTGCCAGCAGTTTGATCCAGGCCCTGAACACTGAAGCTTTCTTT. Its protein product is CASSLIQALNTEAFF.

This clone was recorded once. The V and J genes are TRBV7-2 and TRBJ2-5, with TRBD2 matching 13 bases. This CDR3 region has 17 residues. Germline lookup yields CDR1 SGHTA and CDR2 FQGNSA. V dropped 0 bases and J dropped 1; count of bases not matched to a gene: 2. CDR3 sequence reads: CASSLAGTSGVQETQYF. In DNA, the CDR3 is TGTGCCAGCAGCTTAGCTGGGACTAGCGGGGTCCAAGAGACCCAGTACTTC.

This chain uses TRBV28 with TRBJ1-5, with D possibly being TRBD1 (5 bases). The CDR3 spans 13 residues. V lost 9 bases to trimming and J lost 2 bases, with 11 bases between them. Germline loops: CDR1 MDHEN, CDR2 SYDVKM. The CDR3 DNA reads TGTGCCAGTACGGACACCCGCAATCAGCCCCAGCATTTT. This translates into CASTDTRNQPQHF.

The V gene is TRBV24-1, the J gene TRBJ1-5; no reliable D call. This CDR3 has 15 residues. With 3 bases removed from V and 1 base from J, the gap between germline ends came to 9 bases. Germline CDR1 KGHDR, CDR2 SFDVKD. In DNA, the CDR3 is TGTGCCACCAGTGATGGTAGGGCGAGCAATCAGCCCCAGCATTTT. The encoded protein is CATSDGRASNQPQHF.

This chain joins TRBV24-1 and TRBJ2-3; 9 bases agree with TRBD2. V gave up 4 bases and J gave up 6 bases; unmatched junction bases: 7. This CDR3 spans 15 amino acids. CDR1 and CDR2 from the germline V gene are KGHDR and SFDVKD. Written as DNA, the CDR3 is TGTGCCACCAGTGAGGGTGGCGGGGGGGCGGATACGCAGTATTTT. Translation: CATSEGGGGADTQYF.

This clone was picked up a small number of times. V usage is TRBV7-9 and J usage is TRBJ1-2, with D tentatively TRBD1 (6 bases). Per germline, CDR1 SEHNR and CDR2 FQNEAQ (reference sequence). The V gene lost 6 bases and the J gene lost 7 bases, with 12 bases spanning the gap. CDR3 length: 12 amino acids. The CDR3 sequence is CASRDRRGGYTF. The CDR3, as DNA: TGTGCCAGCAGGGACAGACGGGGTGGCTACACCTTC.

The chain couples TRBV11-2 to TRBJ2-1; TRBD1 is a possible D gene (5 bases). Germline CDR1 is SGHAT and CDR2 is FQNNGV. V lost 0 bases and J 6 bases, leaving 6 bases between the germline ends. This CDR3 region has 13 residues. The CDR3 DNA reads TGTGCCAGCAGCTTAGACAGGGCCAATGAGCAGTTCTTC. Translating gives CASSLDRANEQFF.

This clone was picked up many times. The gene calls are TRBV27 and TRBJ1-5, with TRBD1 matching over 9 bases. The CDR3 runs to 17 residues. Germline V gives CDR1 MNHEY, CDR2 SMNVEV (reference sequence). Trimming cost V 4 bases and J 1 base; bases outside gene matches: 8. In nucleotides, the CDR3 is TGTGCCAGCAGTTCTTATCGGGACAGGGTGAGCAATCAGCCCCAGCATTTT. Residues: CASSSYRDRVSNQPQHF.

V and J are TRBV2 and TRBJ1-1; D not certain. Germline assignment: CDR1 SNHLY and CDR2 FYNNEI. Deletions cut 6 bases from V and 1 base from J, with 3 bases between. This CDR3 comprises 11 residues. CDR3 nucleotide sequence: TGTGCCAGCAGCAGGAACACTGAAGCTTTCTTT. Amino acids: CASSRNTEAFF.

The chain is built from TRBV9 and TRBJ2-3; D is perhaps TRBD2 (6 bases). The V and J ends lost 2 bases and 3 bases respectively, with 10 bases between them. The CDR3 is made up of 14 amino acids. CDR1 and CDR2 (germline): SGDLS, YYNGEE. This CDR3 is CASSVNGGTDTQYF. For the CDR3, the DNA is TGTGCCAGCAGCGTGAACGGGGGAACAGATACGCAGTATTTT.

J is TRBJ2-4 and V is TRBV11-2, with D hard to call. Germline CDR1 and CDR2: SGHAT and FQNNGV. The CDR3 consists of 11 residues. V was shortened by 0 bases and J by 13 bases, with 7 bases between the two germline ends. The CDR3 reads CASSLEGSQYF. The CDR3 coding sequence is TGTGCCAGCAGCTTAGAGGGTTCACAGTACTTC. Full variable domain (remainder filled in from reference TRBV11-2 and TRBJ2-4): EAGVAQSPRYKIIEKRQSVAFWCNPISGHATLYWYQQILGQGPKLLIQFQNNGVVDDSQLPKDRFSAERLKGVDSTLKIQPAKLEDSAVYLCASSLEGSQYFGAGTRLSVL.

CDR3 DNA sequence: TGCGCCAGCAGCTTGGTGGGGACAGGGAGTGATCTTTATAATTCACCCCTCCACTTT. It is translated as CASSLVGTGSDLYNSPLHF. V is TRBV5-1 and J is TRBJ1-6; TRBD1 agrees at 9 bases. With 0 bases clipped from V and 4 bases from J, the junction kept 11 bases outside the gene matches. Looked up from germline, CDR1 is SGHRS and CDR2 is YFSETQ. CDR3 length: 19 residues.

CDR3 sequence (DNA): TGTGCCAGCAGCCGCGCAAGGTCTAATGAGCAGTTCTTC. Amino acid sequence: CASSRARSNEQFF. The V call is TRBV7-8, the J call TRBJ2-1; no firm D call. CDR3 length equals 13 residues. Germline CDR1 and CDR2: SGHVS and FQNEAQ. V was cut by 5 bases and J by 7 bases, with 12 bases left in between.

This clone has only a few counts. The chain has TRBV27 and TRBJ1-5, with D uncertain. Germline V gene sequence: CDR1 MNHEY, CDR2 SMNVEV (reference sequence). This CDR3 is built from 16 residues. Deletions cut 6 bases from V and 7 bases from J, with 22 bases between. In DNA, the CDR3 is TGTGCCAGCAGCCGCGAAGGCGGGTCCCCGGACCAGCCCCAGCATTTT. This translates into CASSREGGSPDQPQHF.

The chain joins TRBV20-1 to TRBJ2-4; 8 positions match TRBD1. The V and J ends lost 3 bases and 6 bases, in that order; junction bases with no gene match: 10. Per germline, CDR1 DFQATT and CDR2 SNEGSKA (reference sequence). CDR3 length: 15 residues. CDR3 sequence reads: CSASKTGVYRNIQYF. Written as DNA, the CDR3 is TGCAGTGCTAGTAAGACAGGGGTCTATCGAAACATTCAGTACTTC.

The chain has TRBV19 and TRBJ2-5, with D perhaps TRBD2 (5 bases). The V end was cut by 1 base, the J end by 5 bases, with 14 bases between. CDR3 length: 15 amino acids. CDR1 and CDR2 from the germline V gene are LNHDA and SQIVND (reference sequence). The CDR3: CASSIGTARRETQYF. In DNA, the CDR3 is TGTGCCAGTAGTATAGGCACAGCTAGGAGGGAGACCCAGTACTTC.

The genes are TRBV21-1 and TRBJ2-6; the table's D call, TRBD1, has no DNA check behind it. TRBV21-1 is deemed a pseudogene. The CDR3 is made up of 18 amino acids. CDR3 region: CASWERWTGGYGANVLTF. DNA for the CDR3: TGTGCCAGCTGGGAACGGTGGACAGGGGGCTATGGGGCCAACGTCCTGACTTTC.

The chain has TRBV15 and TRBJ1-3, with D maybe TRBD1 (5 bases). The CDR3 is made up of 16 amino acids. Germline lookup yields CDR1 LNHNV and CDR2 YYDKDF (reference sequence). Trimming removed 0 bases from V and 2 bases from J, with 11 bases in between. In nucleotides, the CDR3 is TGTGCCACCAGCAGAGATTACGGGGGACCTGGAAACACCATATATTTT. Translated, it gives CATSRDYGGPGNTIYF.